This is a list of T cell receptor beta chains from one sample in a study of T cells in localized non-small cell lung cancer. Here immunoSEQ multiplex PCR was the method, and the copy in TCRdb shows in-frame clones only, minus some. The table records some 6,700 clones, around 16% of them present only once. The source was normal lung tissue next to the tumor, collected before any cancer treatment. These TCRs come from a male donor aged 60 or older with stage II squamous cell lung carcinoma. The CDR3 runs from the conserved cysteine through the conserved F or W. Each record gives: clone size, V gene, D gene, J gene, CDR3 protein, CDR3 DNA. A D gene is named only where the DNA matches it firmly. Expanded clones get a size class; other rows say once, few or many, or leave the size out.

clone_size: .; v_call: TRBV23-1; d_call: .; j_call: TRBJ2-3; cdr3_aa: CASSPRDSTDTQYF; cdr3_nt: TGCGCCAGCAGTCCCCGGGACAGCACAGATACGCAGTATTTT
clone_size: medium-sized; v_call: TRBV6-8; d_call: .; j_call: TRBJ2-1; cdr3_aa: CASSSDPGIWSYNEQFF; cdr3_nt: TGTGCCAGCAGTTCGGACCCGGGGATTTGGTCCTACAATGAGCAGTTCTTC
clone_size: few; v_call: TRBV6-8; d_call: .; j_call: TRBJ2-1; cdr3_aa: CASSDTDGYPVVRFF; cdr3_nt: TGTGCCAGCAGTGACACGGACGGATATCCCGTTGTGCGGTTCTTC
clone_size: .; v_call: TRBV10-3; d_call: .; j_call: TRBJ2-3; cdr3_aa: CAISESITSTDTQYF; cdr3_nt: TGTGCCATCAGTGAGTCGATCACTAGCACAGATACGCAGTATTTT
clone_size: .; v_call: TRBV15; d_call: TRBD2; j_call: TRBJ2-3; cdr3_aa: CATRGGLGVSTDTQYF; cdr3_nt: TGTGCCACCAGGGGGGGGTTGGGAGTGAGTACAGATACGCAGTATTTT
clone_size: few; v_call: TRBV6-8; d_call: TRBD1; j_call: TRBJ2-5; cdr3_aa: CAISGQGGNQETQYF; cdr3_nt: TGTGCCATCAGTGGACAGGGAGGCAACCAAGAGACCCAGTACTTC
clone_size: .; v_call: TRBV19; d_call: .; j_call: TRBJ2-2; cdr3_aa: CASDETRGGELFF; cdr3_nt: TGTGCCAGTGACGAAACAAGAGGCGGGGAGCTGTTTTTT
clone_size: .; v_call: TRBV7-6; d_call: TRBD1; j_call: TRBJ1-6; cdr3_aa: CASSFVTGGNSPLHF; cdr3_nt: TGTGCCAGCAGCTTCGTGACAGGGGGCAATTCACCCCTCCACTTT
clone_size: .; v_call: TRBV5-1; d_call: .; j_call: TRBJ2-2; cdr3_aa: CASSSHRDTGELFF; cdr3_nt: TGCGCCAGCAGCTCACACAGGGACACCGGGGAGCTGTTTTTT
clone_size: .; v_call: TRBV19; d_call: TRBD2; j_call: TRBJ2-3; cdr3_aa: CASSIFPSGGTDTQYF; cdr3_nt: TGTGCCAGTAGTATTTTTCCTAGCGGGGGCACAGATACGCAGTATTTT
clone_size: .; v_call: TRBV19; d_call: .; j_call: TRBJ2-2; cdr3_aa: CASSIGGRGTGELFF; cdr3_nt: TGTGCCAGTAGTATAGGAGGGAGAGGAACCGGGGAGCTGTTTTTT
clone_size: .; v_call: TRBV11-3; d_call: TRBD1; j_call: TRBJ1-2; cdr3_aa: CASSFTTPQGGLSGYTF; cdr3_nt: TGTGCCAGCAGCTTTACGACCCCCCAAGGGGGCCTTTCTGGCTACACCTTC
clone_size: few; v_call: TRBV11-3; d_call: .; j_call: TRBJ1-3; cdr3_aa: CASSRTGTGNTIYF; cdr3_nt: TGTGCCAGCAGCCGTACTGGTACTGGAAACACCATATATTTT
clone_size: medium-sized; v_call: TRBV11-3; d_call: TRBD1; j_call: TRBJ1-4; cdr3_aa: CASSSLTGPNEKLFF; cdr3_nt: TGTGCCAGCAGCTCTTTGACAGGGCCTAATGAAAAACTGTTTTTT
clone_size: .; v_call: TRBV19; d_call: .; j_call: TRBJ2-2; cdr3_aa: CASSRGGGQTGELFF; cdr3_nt: TGTGCCAGTAGTCGAGGAGGGGGGCAAACCGGGGAGCTGTTTTTT
clone_size: few; v_call: TRBV19; d_call: TRBD2; j_call: TRBJ2-7; cdr3_aa: CASSPTGGGSSYEQYF; cdr3_nt: TGTGCCAGTAGTCCTACGGGAGGCGGGAGCTCCTACGAGCAGTACTTC
clone_size: .; v_call: TRBV29-1; d_call: .; j_call: TRBJ2-1; cdr3_aa: CSVDRQGTGEQFF; cdr3_nt: TGCAGCGTTGATCGGCAGGGGACGGGTGAGCAGTTCTTC